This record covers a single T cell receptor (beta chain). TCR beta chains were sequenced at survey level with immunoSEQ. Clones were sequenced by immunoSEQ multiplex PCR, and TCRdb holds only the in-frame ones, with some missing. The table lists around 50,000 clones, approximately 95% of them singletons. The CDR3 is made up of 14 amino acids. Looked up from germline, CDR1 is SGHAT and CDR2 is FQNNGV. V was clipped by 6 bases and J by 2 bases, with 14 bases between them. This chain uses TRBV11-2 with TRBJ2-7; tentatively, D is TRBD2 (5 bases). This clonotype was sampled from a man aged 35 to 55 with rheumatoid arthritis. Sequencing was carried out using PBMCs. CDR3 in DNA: TGTGCCAGCAGTTCTAGTGGAGGAGCCTACGAGCAGTACTTC. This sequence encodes CASSSSGGAYEQYF.